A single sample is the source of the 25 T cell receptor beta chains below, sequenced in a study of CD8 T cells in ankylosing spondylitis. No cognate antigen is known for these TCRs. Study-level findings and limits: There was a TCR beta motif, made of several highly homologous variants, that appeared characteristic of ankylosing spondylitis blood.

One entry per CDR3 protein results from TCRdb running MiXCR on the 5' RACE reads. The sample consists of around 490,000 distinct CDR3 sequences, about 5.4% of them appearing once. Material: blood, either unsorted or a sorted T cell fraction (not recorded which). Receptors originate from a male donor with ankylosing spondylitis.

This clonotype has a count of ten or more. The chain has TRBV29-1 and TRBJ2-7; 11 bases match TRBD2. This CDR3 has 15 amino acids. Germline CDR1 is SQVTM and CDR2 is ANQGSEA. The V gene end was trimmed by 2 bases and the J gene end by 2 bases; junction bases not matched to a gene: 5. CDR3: CSVEKRLAGTYEQYF. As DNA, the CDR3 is TGCAGCGTTGAAAAACGACTAGCGGGGACCTACGAGCAGTACTTC.

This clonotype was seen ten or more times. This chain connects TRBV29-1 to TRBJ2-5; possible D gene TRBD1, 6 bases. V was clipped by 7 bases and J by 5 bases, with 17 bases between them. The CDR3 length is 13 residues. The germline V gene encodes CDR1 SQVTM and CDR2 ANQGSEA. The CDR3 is CSARGRGGETQYF. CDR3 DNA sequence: TGCAGCGCTCGTGGCAGGGGTGGGGAGACCCAGTACTTC.

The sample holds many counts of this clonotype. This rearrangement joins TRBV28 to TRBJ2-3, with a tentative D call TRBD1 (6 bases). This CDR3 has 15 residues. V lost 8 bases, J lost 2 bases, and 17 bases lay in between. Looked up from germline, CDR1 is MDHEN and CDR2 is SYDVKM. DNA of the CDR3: TGTGCCAGCGCCCCTTGGGGGACATACACAGATACGCAGTATTTT. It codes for CASAPWGTYTDTQYF.

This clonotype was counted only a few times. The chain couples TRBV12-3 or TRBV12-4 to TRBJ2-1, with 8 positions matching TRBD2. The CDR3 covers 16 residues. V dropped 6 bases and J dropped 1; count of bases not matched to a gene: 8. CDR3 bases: TGTGCCAGCAGGGCGGGGACTAGGGGATCCTACAATGAGCAGTTCTTC. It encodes CASRAGTRGSYNEQFF.

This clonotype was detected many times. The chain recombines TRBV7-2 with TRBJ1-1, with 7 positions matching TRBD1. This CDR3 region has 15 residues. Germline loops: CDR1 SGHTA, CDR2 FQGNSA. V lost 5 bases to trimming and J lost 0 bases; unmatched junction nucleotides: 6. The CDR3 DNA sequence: TGTGCCAGCAGCCCTGGACAGGCTATGAACACTGAAGCTTTCTTT. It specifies CASSPGQAMNTEAFF.

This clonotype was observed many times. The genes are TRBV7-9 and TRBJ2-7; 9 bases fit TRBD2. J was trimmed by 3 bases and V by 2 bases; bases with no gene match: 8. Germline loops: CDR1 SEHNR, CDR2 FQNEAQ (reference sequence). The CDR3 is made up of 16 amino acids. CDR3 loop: CASSLRSREGVYEQYF. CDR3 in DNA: TGTGCCAGCAGCTTACGCTCGCGGGAGGGTGTCTACGAGCAGTACTTC.

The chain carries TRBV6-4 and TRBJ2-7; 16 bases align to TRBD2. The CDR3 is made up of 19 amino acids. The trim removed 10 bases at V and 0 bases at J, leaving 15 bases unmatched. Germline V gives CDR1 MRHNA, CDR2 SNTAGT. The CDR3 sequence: CATFGTPGLAGGSSYEQYF. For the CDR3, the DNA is TGTGCCACCTTTGGAACCCCGGGACTAGCGGGAGGGAGCTCCTACGAGCAGTACTTC.

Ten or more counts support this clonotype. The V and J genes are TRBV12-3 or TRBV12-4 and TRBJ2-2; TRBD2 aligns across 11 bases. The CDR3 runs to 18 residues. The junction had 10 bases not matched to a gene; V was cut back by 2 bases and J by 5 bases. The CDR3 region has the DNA TGTGCCAGCAGTTTAAGGCTAGCGGGAGGCGGGAGAACCGGGGAGCTGTTTTTT. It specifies CASSLRLAGGGRTGELFF.

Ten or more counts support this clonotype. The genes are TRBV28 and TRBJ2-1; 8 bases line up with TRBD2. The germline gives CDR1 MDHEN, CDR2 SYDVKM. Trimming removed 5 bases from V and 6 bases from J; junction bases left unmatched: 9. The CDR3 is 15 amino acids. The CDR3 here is CASSPSGGASNEQFF. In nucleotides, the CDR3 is TGTGCCAGCAGTCCCTCGGGGGGGGCCTCCAATGAGCAGTTCTTC. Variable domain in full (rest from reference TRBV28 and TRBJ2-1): DVKVTQSSRYLVKRTGEKVFLECVQDMDHENMFWYRQDPGLGLRLIYFSYDVKMKEKGDIPEGYSVSREKKERFSLILESASTNQTSMYLCASSPSGGASNEQFFGPGTRLTVL.

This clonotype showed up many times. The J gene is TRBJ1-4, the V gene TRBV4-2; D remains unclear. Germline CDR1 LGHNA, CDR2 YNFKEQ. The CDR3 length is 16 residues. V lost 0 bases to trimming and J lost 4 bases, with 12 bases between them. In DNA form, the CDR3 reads TGTGCCAGCAGCCAAGATGTAATCGGGCATAATGAAAAACTGTTTTTT. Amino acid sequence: CASSQDVIGHNEKLFF.

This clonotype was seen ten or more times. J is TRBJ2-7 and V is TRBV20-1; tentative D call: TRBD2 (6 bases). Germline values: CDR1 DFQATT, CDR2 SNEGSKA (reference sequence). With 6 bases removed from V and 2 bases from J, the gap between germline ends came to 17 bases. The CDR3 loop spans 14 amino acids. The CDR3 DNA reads TGCAGTGCAACGACGGGCGGGGTAACCTACGAGCAGTACTTC. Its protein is CSATTGGVTYEQYF.

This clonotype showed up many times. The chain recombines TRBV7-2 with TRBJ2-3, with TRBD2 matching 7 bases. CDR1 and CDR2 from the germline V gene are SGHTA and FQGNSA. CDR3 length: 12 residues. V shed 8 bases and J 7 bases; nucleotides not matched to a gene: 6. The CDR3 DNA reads TGTGCCAGCGGGTCGGGGGGTTATACGCAGTATTTT. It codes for CASGSGGYTQYF.

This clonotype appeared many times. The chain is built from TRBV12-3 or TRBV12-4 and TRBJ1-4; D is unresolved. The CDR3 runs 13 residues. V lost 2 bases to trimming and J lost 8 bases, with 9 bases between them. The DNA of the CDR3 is TGTGCCAGCAGTTTATACGGGATCGAAAAACTGTTTTTT. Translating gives CASSLYGIEKLFF.

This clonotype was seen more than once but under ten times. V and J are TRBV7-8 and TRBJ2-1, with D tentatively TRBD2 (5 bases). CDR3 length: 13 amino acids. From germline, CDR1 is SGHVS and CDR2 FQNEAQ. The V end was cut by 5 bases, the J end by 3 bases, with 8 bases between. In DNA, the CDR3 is TGTGCCAGCAGCCCGACTATCTACAATGAGCAGTTCTTC. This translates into CASSPTIYNEQFF.

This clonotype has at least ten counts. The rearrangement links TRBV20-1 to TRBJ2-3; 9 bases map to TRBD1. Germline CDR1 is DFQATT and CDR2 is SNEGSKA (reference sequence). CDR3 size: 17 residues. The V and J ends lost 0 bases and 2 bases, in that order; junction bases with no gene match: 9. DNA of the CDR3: TGCAGTGCTAGAGATATGGGGGGACAGGGAAACACAGATACGCAGTATTTT. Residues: CSARDMGGQGNTDTQYF.

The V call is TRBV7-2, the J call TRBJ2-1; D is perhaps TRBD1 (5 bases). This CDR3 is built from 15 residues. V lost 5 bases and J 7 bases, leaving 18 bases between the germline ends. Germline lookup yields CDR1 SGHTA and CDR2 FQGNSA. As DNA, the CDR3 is TGTGCCAGCAGCCCGGGCAGGGCAAGAAAAAATGAGCAGTTCTTC. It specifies CASSPGRARKNEQFF.

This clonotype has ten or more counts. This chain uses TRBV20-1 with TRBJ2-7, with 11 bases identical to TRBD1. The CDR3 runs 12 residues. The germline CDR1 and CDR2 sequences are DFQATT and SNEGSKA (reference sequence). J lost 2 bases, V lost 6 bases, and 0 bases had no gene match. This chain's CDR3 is CSAGQGAYEQYF. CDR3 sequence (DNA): TGCAGTGCGGGACAGGGGGCCTACGAGCAGTACTTC.

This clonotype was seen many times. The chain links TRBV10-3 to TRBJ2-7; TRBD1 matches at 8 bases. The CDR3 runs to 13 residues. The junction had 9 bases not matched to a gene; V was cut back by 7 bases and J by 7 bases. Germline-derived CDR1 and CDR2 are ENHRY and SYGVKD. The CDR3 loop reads CAIKGQEGWEQYF. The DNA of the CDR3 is TGTGCCATCAAGGGACAGGAAGGGTGGGAGCAGTACTTC.

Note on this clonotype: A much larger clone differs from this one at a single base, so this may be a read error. CDR3 DNA: TGTGCCAGCAGATTGGCGGAAGGTAATGAGCAGTTCTTC. Its protein product is CASRLAEGNEQFF. The chain couples TRBV11-3 to TRBJ2-1; D remains ambiguous. This CDR3 contains 13 residues. In germline, CDR1 is SGHNT, CDR2 YENEEA. The V end was cut by 6 bases, the J end by 7 bases, with 13 bases between. The complete variable domain, with remaining parts taken from reference TRBV11-3 and TRBJ2-1, reads EAGVVQSPRYKIIEKKQPVAFWCNPISGHNTLYWYLQNLGQGPELLIRYENEEAVDDSQLPKDRFSAERLKGVDSTLKIQPAELGDSAVYLCASRLAEGNEQFFGPGTRLTVL.

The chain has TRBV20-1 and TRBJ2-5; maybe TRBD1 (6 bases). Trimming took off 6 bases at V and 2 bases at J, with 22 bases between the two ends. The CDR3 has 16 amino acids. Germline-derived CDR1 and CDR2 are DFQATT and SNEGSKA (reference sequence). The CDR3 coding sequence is TGCAGTGCCACTAAACTGGACAGTGAGCCTCAAGAGACCCAGTACTTC. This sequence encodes CSATKLDSEPQETQYF.

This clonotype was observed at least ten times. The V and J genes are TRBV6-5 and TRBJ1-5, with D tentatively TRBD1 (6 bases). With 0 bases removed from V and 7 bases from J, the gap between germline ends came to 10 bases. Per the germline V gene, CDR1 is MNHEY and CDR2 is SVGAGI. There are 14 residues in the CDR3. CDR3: CASSYSQRGQPQHF. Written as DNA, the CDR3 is TGTGCCAGCAGTTACTCGCAAAGGGGGCAGCCCCAGCATTTT.

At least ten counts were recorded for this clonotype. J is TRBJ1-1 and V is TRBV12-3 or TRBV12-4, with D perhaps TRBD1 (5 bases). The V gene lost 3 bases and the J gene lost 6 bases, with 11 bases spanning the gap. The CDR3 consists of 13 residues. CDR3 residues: CASSLVWGPEAFF. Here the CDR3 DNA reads TGTGCCAGCAGTTTGGTGTGGGGCCCTGAAGCTTTCTTT.

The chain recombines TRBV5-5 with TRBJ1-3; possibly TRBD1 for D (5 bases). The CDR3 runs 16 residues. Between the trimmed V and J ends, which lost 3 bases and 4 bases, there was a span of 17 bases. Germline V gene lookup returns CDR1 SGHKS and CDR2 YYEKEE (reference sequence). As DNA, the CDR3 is TGTGCCAGCAGCTGGGACCCACCGGGCTCCGGAAACACCATATATTTT. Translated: CASSWDPPGSGNTIYF.

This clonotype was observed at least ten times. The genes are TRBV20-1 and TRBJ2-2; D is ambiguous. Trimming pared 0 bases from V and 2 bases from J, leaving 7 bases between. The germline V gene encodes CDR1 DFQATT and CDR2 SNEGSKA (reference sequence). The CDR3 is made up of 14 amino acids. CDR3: CSAREWLNTGELFF. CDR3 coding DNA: TGCAGTGCTAGAGAATGGCTAAACACCGGGGAGCTGTTTTTT.

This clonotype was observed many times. The CDR3 DNA reads TGCAGTGCTAGAGATCGGGCAGCCGAGAGGGGCTACACCTTC. Its translation: CSARDRAAERGYTF. V gene TRBV20-1 combines with J gene TRBJ1-2; D gene uncertain. Germline V gene lookup returns CDR1 DFQATT and CDR2 SNEGSKA (reference sequence). V lost 0 bases, J lost 8 bases, and 16 bases lay in between. The CDR3 has 14 residues.